One sample yielded the 27 T cell receptor beta chains listed below, sequenced in a study of T cells expressing NK-cell markers. From the 5' RACE reads, TCRdb lists one entry per CDR3 protein and no DNA. The sample spans a few hundred thousand distinct CDR3 sequences; the ten largest clones claim around 4%. The sample comprised blood T cells: a sorted CD56 or NKG2C T cell subset, CD4+ or CD8+ T cells, or bulk PBMC T cells (not recorded which). All receptors derive from a man aged 18 to 30 in good health.

The V gene is TRBV5-1, the J gene TRBJ2-2; TCRdb picks TRBD2, but there is no DNA to check that call. The CDR3 extends over 16 amino acids. Germline CDR1 and CDR2: SGHRS and YFSETQ. CDR3 loop: CASSFSSGRNTGELFF.

The CDR3 protein is CASSDRGQEDTQYF. This rearrangement joins TRBV18 to TRBJ2-3; TCRdb's assignment of TRBD1 cannot be checked, as there is no DNA. Germline loops: CDR1 KGHSH, CDR2 LQKENI. The CDR3 covers 14 residues.

The V gene is TRBV6-1, the J gene TRBJ2-7; with no DNA, the TCRdb D assignment of TRBD2 cannot be verified. Germline CDR1 is MNHNS and CDR2 is SASEGT. CDR3 length: 13 amino acids. CDR3 sequence reads: CASGLAGGYEQYF.

The CDR3 loop is CASSQDRGLAETQYF. The chain joins TRBV4-3 to TRBJ2-5; lacking DNA, the TRBD2 call made by TCRdb goes unchecked. CDR1 is LGHNA, CDR2 YSLEER, per germline. The CDR3 is 15 amino acids.

The chain uses TRBV24-1 and TRBJ2-4; the D call of TRBD1 rests on TCRdb alone, since no DNA is present to check it. This CDR3 contains 13 residues. Germline V gene lookup returns CDR1 KGHDR and CDR2 SFDVKD. CDR3 residues: CATSAGAGDIQYF.

The rearrangement uses TRBV6-1 and TRBJ1-4; TCRdb's D call of TRBD1 is untestable without DNA. Germline CDR1 and CDR2: MNHNS and SASEGT. The CDR3 has 17 amino acids. The CDR3 reads CASSEGDGWYENEKLFF.

The rearrangement uses TRBV21-1 and TRBJ2-5; there is no DNA to check the TCRdb D call of TRBD1. TRBV21-1 is a known pseudogene. The CDR3 extends over 16 amino acids. The chain's CDR3 is CASSKDRDRPQETQYF.

The rearrangement joins TRBV24-1 to TRBJ2-5; TCRdb's D call of TRBD1 is untestable without DNA. CDR1 and CDR2 (germline): KGHDR, SFDVKD. The CDR3 is 16 residues long. The CDR3: CATSGNRGQGQETQYF.

Here the CDR3 reads CASSLDWAPGFHEQYF. The V and J genes are TRBV28 and TRBJ2-7; TCRdb outputs TRBD1, but without DNA this stays unchecked. The germline CDR1 and CDR2 sequences are MDHEN and SYDVKM. CDR3 length: 16 amino acids.

The chain combines TRBV20-1 with TRBJ2-3; TCRdb proposes TRBD1, but this gene call is untestable without DNA. This CDR3 has 13 residues. The germline gives CDR1 DFQATT, CDR2 SNEGSKA (reference sequence). The CDR3 reads CSAPTGSADTQYF.

The gene calls are TRBV20-1 and TRBJ2-1; TCRdb reports TRBD2, a call that lacks DNA to check it against. The length of the CDR3 is 14 residues. Germline-derived CDR1 and CDR2 are DFQATT and SNEGSKA (reference sequence). The CDR3 sequence is CSASGGLIENEQFF.

The rearrangement links TRBV28 to TRBJ2-5; TCRdb names TRBD1, which stays unverified in the absence of DNA. The length of the CDR3 is 17 residues. The germline V gene encodes CDR1 MDHEN and CDR2 SYDVKM. CDR3 loop: CASSVNLDRGSQETQYF.

The chain has TRBV20-1 and TRBJ1-3. Germline V gene sequence: CDR1 DFQATT, CDR2 SNEGSKA (reference sequence). This CDR3 has 13 amino acids. This CDR3 is CSAREPGWDTIYF.

The chain employs TRBV7-2 and TRBJ2-3; TCRdb outputs TRBD2, but without DNA this stays unchecked. Germline V gene sequence: CDR1 SGHTA, CDR2 FQGNSA. The CDR3 loop spans 16 amino acids. CDR3 protein: CASSPPERGEYITQYF.

The chain carries TRBV20-1 and TRBJ2-5; the TCRdb call, TRBD2, lacks DNA for checking. This CDR3 is built from 15 residues. The germline CDR1 and CDR2 sequences are DFQATT and SNEGSKA (reference sequence). CDR3 sequence: CSARDRDGRLETQYF.

The J gene is TRBJ2-1, the V gene TRBV6-1; TCRdb reports TRBD1, a call that lacks DNA to check it against. Germline V gene lookup returns CDR1 MNHNS and CDR2 SASEGT. The CDR3 has 15 residues. The CDR3 sequence: CASAESGPSYNEQFF.

The chain carries TRBV4-2 and TRBJ2-7; TCRdb names TRBD1, which stays unverified in the absence of DNA. From germline, CDR1 is LGHNA and CDR2 YNFKEQ. The CDR3 sequence is 15 residues long. CDR3: CASSQDHQRGYEQYF.

The V call is TRBV3-1, the J call TRBJ2-1; the TCRdb call, TRBD2, lacks DNA for checking. CDR1 and CDR2 (germline): LGHDT, YNNKEL (reference sequence). CDR3 length: 18 amino acids. The CDR3 loop is CASSRTSGRRLGANEQFF.

V gene TRBV28 combines with J gene TRBJ2-7; TCRdb's assignment of TRBD1 cannot be checked, as there is no DNA. Germline CDR1 MDHEN, CDR2 SYDVKM. The CDR3 runs 13 residues. CDR3 in amino acids: CASSWDNVYEQYF.

The genes are TRBV27 and TRBJ1-1; TCRdb lists TRBD1, though no DNA is available to test this call. Germline V lookup: CDR1 MNHEY, CDR2 SMNVEV (reference sequence). CDR3 length: 15 amino acids. The CDR3 sequence: CASSLESSGGTEAFF.

V gene TRBV15 combines with J gene TRBJ1-5; TCRdb proposes TRBD1, but this gene call is untestable without DNA. This CDR3 contains 16 residues. In germline, CDR1 is LNHNV, CDR2 YYDKDF (reference sequence). The CDR3 sequence is CATSRDDRGSNQPQHF.

The V and J genes are TRBV12-3 or TRBV12-4 and TRBJ2-7; no DNA is available, so the TRBD1 call from TCRdb remains unchecked. The CDR3 has 12 amino acids. CDR3 amino acids: CASSPAGYEQYF.

The chain couples TRBV10-2 to TRBJ2-2; lacking DNA, the TRBD2 call made by TCRdb goes unchecked. Looked up from germline, CDR1 is WSHSY and CDR2 is SAAADI. The CDR3 is 14 amino acids. Here the CDR3 reads CASTSTVNTGELFF.

This chain uses TRBV25-1 with TRBJ2-7. The CDR3 length is 15 residues. Per germline, CDR1 MGHDK and CDR2 SYGVNS. CDR3 sequence reads: CASSAVSGAHYEQYF.

The rearrangement joins TRBV19 to TRBJ2-7. The CDR3 covers 14 residues. Per germline, CDR1 LNHDA and CDR2 SQIVND (reference sequence). CDR3 protein: CASTSRGAPAEQYF.

The chain links TRBV7-9 to TRBJ2-7; TCRdb's D call of TRBD2 is untestable without DNA. This CDR3 has 15 residues. Germline loops: CDR1 SEHNR, CDR2 FQNEAQ (reference sequence). The CDR3 loop is CASSSLPGGHYEQYF.

The V gene is TRBV2, the J gene TRBJ2-2; without DNA, the TCRdb call of TRBD2 cannot be checked. The CDR3 contains 16 residues. Germline lookup yields CDR1 SNHLY and CDR2 FYNNEI. This chain's CDR3 is CASSRLAGHRTGELFF.